The clone carrying this T cell receptor (beta chain) was detected ten times or more. Its antigen remains unidentified. The sample comes from a study of neurological immune-mediated disorders. A 10-nucleotide random UMI tagged transcripts in template-switch 5'RACE cDNA synthesis. In TCRdb, the 5' RACE reads were re-called with MiXCR into one record per CDR3 protein. Of more than 95,000 distinct CDR3 sequences detected, 11% appear once; the ten largest clones hold 3.1%. The CDR3 consists of 15 residues. The germline V and J ends were trimmed by 2 bases and 1 base, with 9 bases remaining between them. Study-level findings and limits: Multiple sclerosis, the disease with the least TCR clonal expansion, fell below healthy controls, whereas HTLV-1-associated myelopathy showed the most.

The time point here: longitudinal time-point 3. 2 million unsorted PBMCs were stored in RNAlater at -80 °C before RNA extraction. The sequenced material came from PBMCs. This receptor was obtained from a female donor with HTLV-1-associated myelopathy (HAM/TSP). This chain uses TRBV12-3 or TRBV12-4 with TRBJ1-5, with D unclear. CDR3 loop: CASSLWGRSNQPQHF. As DNA, the CDR3 is TGTGCCAGCAGTTTATGGGGTCGAAGCAATCAGCCCCAGCATTTT.